These 9 T cell receptor beta chains came from one sample sequenced in a study of PD-L1 blockade in urothelial cancer. Time point defined: pretreatment peripheral blood. Repertoires were generated with immunoSEQ multiplex PCR, while TCRdb's copy carries only in-frame clones and drops some. The sample includes around 70,000 clones, around 84% of them seen just once. Sequenced here: PBMCs, sampled around atezolizumab (anti-PD-L1) treatment. Every receptor here comes from a woman between 70 and 85 years old with urothelial cancer.

DNA of the CDR3: TGCGCCAGCAGCTTGACAGCCCGCTCTGGAAACACCATATATTTT. This sequence encodes CASSLTARSGNTIYF. The chain combines TRBV5-1 with TRBJ1-3; D gene unclear. Germline CDR1 SGHRS, CDR2 YFSETQ. There are 15 residues in the CDR3. V lost 1 base and J lost 0, with 8 bases in between. Together with reference TRBV5-1 and TRBJ1-3, the CDR3 gives the full variable domain: KAGVTQTPRYLIKTRGQQVTLSCSPISGHRSVSWYQQTPGQGLQFLFEYFSETQRNKGNFPGRFSGRQFSNSRSEMNVSTLELGDSALYLCASSLTARSGNTIYFGEGSWLTVV.

This rearrangement joins TRBV11-2 to TRBJ1-2; the match to TRBD1 covers 7 bases. The CDR3 sequence is 14 residues long. V was pared by 5 bases and J by 3 bases, with 6 bases of the junction left unmatched. Germline V gene data show CDR1 as SGHAT and CDR2 as FQNNGV. CDR3 DNA sequence: TGTGCCAGCAGCCTAGGGGGCTCGTACTATGGCTACACCTTC. Amino acid sequence: CASSLGGSYYGYTF. Full variable domain (rest looked up from reference TRBV11-2 and TRBJ1-2): EAGVAQSPRYKIIEKRQSVAFWCNPISGHATLYWYQQILGQGPKLLIQFQNNGVVDDSQLPKDRFSAERLKGVDSTLKIQPAKLEDSAVYLCASSLGGSYYGYTFGSGTRLTVV.

The chain employs TRBV4-3 and TRBJ2-2, with TRBD1 matching over 10 bases. Per the germline V gene, CDR1 is LGHNA and CDR2 is YSLEER. The CDR3 covers 17 residues. Trimming took 0 bases from V and 5 from J; bases not matched to a gene: 6. CDR3 coding DNA: TGCGCCAGCAGCCAAGAATCGGGACAGGGGTGGACCGGGGAGCTGTTTTTT. Protein: CASSQESGQGWTGELFF.

The DNA for the CDR3 is TGTGCCAGCAGCTTGCGGGGACAGGGGCCCTACGAGCAGTACTTC. This codes for CASSLRGQGPYEQYF. This chain links TRBV7-2 with TRBJ2-7; 10 bases match TRBD1. The CDR3 spans 15 residues. J lost 2 bases, V lost 3 bases, and 4 bases had no gene match. In germline, CDR1 is SGHTA, CDR2 FQGNSA.

This sequence joins TRBV19 and TRBJ1-4; tentative D call: TRBD1 (6 bases). The ends were cut back, 5 bases at V and 4 bases at J, with 11 bases in the middle. The CDR3 runs to 14 residues. Germline CDR1 and CDR2: LNHDA and SQIVND (reference sequence). In nucleotides, the CDR3 is TGTGCCAGTAGTTCAAGGACAGATAATGAAAAACTGTTTTTT. Translated: CASSSRTDNEKLFF.

This clone was observed a few times. V usage is TRBV5-6 and J usage is TRBJ1-1, with a tentative D call TRBD1 (5 bases). Germline V gene lookup returns CDR1 SGHDT and CDR2 YYEEEE. V lost 1 base and J lost 3, with 16 bases in between. The CDR3 contains 16 residues. CDR3 nucleotide sequence: TGTGCCAGCAGCTTGAGGCCGGGGGAGGTGGACACTGAAGCTTTCTTT. This translates into CASSLRPGEVDTEAFF. Supplemented by reference TRBV5-6 and TRBJ1-1, the full variable domain reads DAGVTQSPTHLIKTRGQQVTLRCSPKSGHDTVSWYQQALGQGPQFIFQYYEEEERQRGNFPDRFSGHQFPNYSSELNVNALLLGDSALYLCASSLRPGEVDTEAFFGQGTRLTVV.

This clone is a singleton in its sample. The chain employs TRBV5-1 and TRBJ2-5; 16 bases line up with TRBD2. This CDR3 has 18 amino acids. Per the germline V gene, CDR1 is SGHRS and CDR2 is YFSETQ. The ends lost 3 bases at V and 2 bases at J; junction bases unmatched: 7. The CDR3 protein is CASSWGLAGGLRQETQYF. CDR3 sequence (DNA): TGCGCCAGCAGCTGGGGACTAGCGGGGGGGTTACGACAAGAGACCCAGTACTTC. Full variable domain (missing parts from reference TRBV5-1 and TRBJ2-5): KAGVTQTPRYLIKTRGQQVTLSCSPISGHRSVSWYQQTPGQGLQFLFEYFSETQRNKGNFPGRFSGRQFSNSRSEMNVSTLELGDSALYLCASSWGLAGGLRQETQYFGPGTRLLVL.

The chain uses TRBV30 and TRBJ2-7; 9 bases map to TRBD1. Germline lookup yields CDR1 GTSNPN and CDR2 SVGIG (reference sequence). The CDR3 contains 12 residues. Germline trimming cut 4 bases from V and 7 bases from J; bases unmatched to any gene: 5. CDR3 residues: CAWNPTGGEQYF. The CDR3 DNA follows: TGTGCCTGGAACCCGACAGGGGGTGAGCAGTACTTC. The full variable domain, completed using reference TRBV30 and TRBJ2-7, is SQTIHQWPATLVQPVGSPLSLECTVEGTSNPNLYWYRQAAGRGLQLLFYSVGIGQISSEVPQNLSASRPQDRQFILSSKKLLLSDSGFYLCAWNPTGGEQYFGPGTRLTVT.

Written as DNA, the CDR3 is TGTGCCAGCAGCTTAGGGTCAGGGGGCTGGTCCTACGAGCAGTACTTC. This gives the protein CASSLGSGGWSYEQYF. J is TRBJ2-7 and V is TRBV7-9; TRBD1 agrees at 8 bases. CDR3 length equals 16 residues. With 1 base clipped from V and 1 base from J, the junction kept 6 bases outside the gene matches. Germline values: CDR1 SEHNR, CDR2 FQNEAQ (reference sequence).